This entry lists 15 T cell receptor beta chains sequenced from one sample in a study of T cells in Graves' hyperthyroidism and ophthalmopathy. There were TCR beta CDR3 regions amplified from RNA transcripts. Using the HTBI primer set, a first-round RT-PCR was run on the TCR CDR3. MiXCR, applied by TCRdb to the multiplex PCR reads, yields one record per CDR3 protein. Of 610,000 or so distinct CDR3 sequences in the sample, 46% were seen once. Sequences were obtained from peripheral blood or thyroid tissue (not recorded which). The receptors shown here come from a woman between 18 and 30 years old with Graves' hyperthyroidism.

In its sample, this clonotype was seen many times. The chain is built from TRBV7-9 and TRBJ1-3, with D maybe TRBD1 (5 bases). The V and J ends lost 4 bases and 0 bases respectively, with 16 bases between them. Germline V CDR1 and CDR2: SEHNR, FQNEAQ (reference sequence). CDR3 length: 17 amino acids. The CDR3 region is CASSYPFDSVSGNTIYF. CDR3 nucleotides: TGTGCCAGCAGCTACCCATTCGACAGCGTCTCTGGAAACACCATATATTTT.

The chain has TRBV5-5 and TRBJ1-2; TRBD1 matches at 7 bases. Germline assignment: CDR1 SGHKS and CDR2 YYEKEE (reference sequence). This CDR3 has 13 residues. V trimming: 4 bases; J trimming: 8 bases; junction bases outside the gene matches: 8. The CDR3 loop is CASSQETGDGYTF. CDR3 in DNA: TGTGCCAGCAGCCAAGAAACAGGGGACGGCTACACCTTC.

The gene calls are TRBV7-2 and TRBJ2-7, with 11 positions matching TRBD1. Germline assignment: CDR1 SGHTA and CDR2 FQGNSA. The V and J ends lost 0 bases and 7 bases, in that order; junction bases with no gene match: 11. The CDR3 has 17 residues. CDR3: CASSLADRGQGYWEQYF. The DNA for the CDR3 is TGTGCCAGCAGCTTAGCGGACAGGGGGCAAGGGTATTGGGAGCAGTACTTC.

The chain carries TRBV10-2 and TRBJ1-3; unclear D gene. Germline CDR1 is WSHSY and CDR2 is SAAADI. V shed 4 bases and J shed 0 bases, with 7 bases lying between them. The CDR3 length is 14 residues. CDR3 amino acids: CASSGLSSGNTIYF. CDR3 bases: TGCGCCAGCAGTGGTCTAAGCTCTGGAAACACCATATATTTT.

This clonotype occurred a few times. V and J are TRBV20-1 and TRBJ1-5; possibly TRBD1 for D (5 bases). The CDR3 sequence is 13 residues long. V lost 0 bases and J lost 6, with 9 bases in between. Germline values: CDR1 DFQATT, CDR2 SNEGSKA (reference sequence). The CDR3: CSARDGGGQPQHF. CDR3 DNA: TGCAGTGCTAGAGATGGGGGTGGTCAGCCCCAGCATTTT.

At least ten counts were recorded for this clonotype. The chain carries TRBV12-3 or TRBV12-4 and TRBJ2-7, with D tentatively TRBD1 or TRBD2 (5 bases each). CDR3 length equals 12 residues. Trimming removed 7 bases at V and 6 bases at J, with 13 bases between. The CDR3 DNA is TGTGCCAGCAATGAGGGGTGGGGCGAGCAGTACTTC. It encodes CASNEGWGEQYF.

V usage is TRBV4-2 and J usage is TRBJ1-6; 9 bases agree with TRBD1. Germline lookup yields CDR1 LGHNA and CDR2 YNFKEQ. J gave up 9 bases and V 6 bases, and 6 bases lay outside the gene matches. This CDR3 is built from 14 residues. The CDR3 coding sequence is TGTGCCAGCAGGCATGGACAGGGGAGTTCACCCCTCCACTTT. This codes for CASRHGQGSSPLHF.

This clonotype has at least ten counts. The rearrangement links TRBV5-5 to TRBJ2-5; possible D gene TRBD2, 5 bases. Germline V gene sequence: CDR1 SGHKS, CDR2 YYEKEE (reference sequence). This CDR3 comprises 15 residues. Trimming pared 4 bases from V and 2 bases from J, leaving 15 bases between. The CDR3 protein is CASSLEVNFQETQYF. The CDR3 DNA reads as TGTGCCAGCAGCCTGGAGGTGAACTTTCAAGAGACCCAGTACTTC.

As regards this clonotype: A much larger clone is a single base away; this may be a read error. The chain has TRBV5-1 and TRBJ1-2, with D unclear. CDR1 and CDR2 from the germline V gene are SGHRS and YFSETQ. Trimming removed 0 bases at V and 4 bases at J, with 13 bases between. CDR3 size: 15 residues. The CDR3: CASSLALGNCYGYTF. The CDR3 region has the DNA TGCGCCAGCAGCTTGGCTTTGGGGAACTGCTATGGCTACACCTTC.

This clonotype was detected ten times or more. The chain has TRBV13 and TRBJ2-5; D call uncertain. This CDR3 contains 12 residues. The V gene lost 4 bases and the J gene lost 5 bases, with 8 bases spanning the gap. Germline V CDR1 and CDR2: PRHDT, FYEKMQ (reference sequence). The CDR3 DNA is TGTGCCAGCAGCTCTCAGTTGGAGACCCAGTACTTC. It yields the protein CASSSQLETQYF.

The genes are TRBV7-8 and TRBJ2-3, with D perhaps TRBD2 (5 bases). This CDR3 comprises 16 residues. V was pared by 1 base and J by 0 bases, with 11 bases between. Looked up from germline, CDR1 is SGHVS and CDR2 is FQNEAQ. CDR3 DNA sequence: TGTGCCAGCAGCTTAGTTTGGCGGACTAGCACAGATACGCAGTATTTT. Protein: CASSLVWRTSTDTQYF. The full variable domain, in which reference TRBV7-8 and TRBJ2-3 provide the parts outside the CDR3, is GAGVSQSPRYKVAKRGQDVALRCDPISGHVSLFWYQQALGQGPEFLTYFQNEAQLDKSGLPSDRFFAERPEGSVSTLKIQRTQQEDSAVYLCASSLVWRTSTDTQYFGPGTRLTVL.

The chain joins TRBV24-1 to TRBJ1-2; the match to TRBD1 covers 8 bases. V lost 4 bases to trimming and J lost 3 bases; unmatched junction nucleotides: 6. Germline V gives CDR1 KGHDR, CDR2 SFDVKD. The CDR3 contains 15 residues. CDR3 in amino acids: CATSDLTGEDYGYTF. In DNA form, the CDR3 reads TGTGCCACCAGTGACTTGACAGGGGAGGACTATGGCTACACCTTC.

This clonotype is a singleton in its sample. A much bigger clone sits one base away, suggesting this may be a read error. Since the CDR3 does not end with the conserved phenylalanine or tryptophan, this likely comes from a read error. The V call is TRBV15, the J call TRBJ1-1; no firm D call. The germline V gene encodes CDR1 LNHNV and CDR2 YYDKDF (reference sequence). V was cut by 10 bases and J by 5 bases, with 11 bases left in between. CDR3 length equals 11 residues. Written as DNA, the CDR3 is TGTGCCAGCAGTCGGGCTACTGAAGCTTTCTCT. Its translation is CASSRATEAFS.

This clonotype was detected many times. J is TRBJ1-1 and V is TRBV5-1, with 8 nucleotides matching TRBD1. This CDR3 contains 13 residues. Looked up from germline, CDR1 is SGHRS and CDR2 is YFSETQ. J gave up 12 bases and V 0 bases, and 7 bases lay outside the gene matches. DNA of the CDR3: TGCGCCAGCAGCTTGGAGGCAGGGGGCGGAACTTTCTTT. Translated, it gives CASSLEAGGGTFF.

In its sample, this clonotype was seen many times. This clone may be a read error of a much larger clone one base away. V and J are TRBV7-3 and TRBJ1-2; no firm D call. V was cut by 4 bases and J by 4 bases, with 7 bases left in between. The CDR3 loop spans 12 amino acids. Per germline, CDR1 SGHTA and CDR2 FQGTGA. CDR3 in amino acids: CASSSDGYGYTF. The CDR3 nucleotides are TGTGCCAGCAGCTCGGACGGCTATGGCTACACCTTC.